Only a few counts were recorded for the clone carrying this TCR beta chain. This sample is drawn from a study of early T cells in non-severe SARS-CoV-2 infection. The CDR3 contains 11 residues. Trimming pared 5 bases from V and 6 bases from J, leaving 5 bases between. Germline values: CDR1 SGHTA, CDR2 FQGNSA. TCRdb reprocessed the 5' RACE reads with MiXCR, giving one entry per CDR3 protein. This sample has around 50,000 distinct CDR3 sequences, with around 12% found just once. The clonotype originates from an adult who was a healthcare worker with PCR-confirmed SARS-CoV-2 infection or an uninfected control (not recorded which). The chain is built from TRBV7-2 and TRBJ2-1; weak D call: TRBD2 (5 bases). Sequencing was performed on whole blood. This CDR3 reads CASSAGNEQFF. In nucleotides, the CDR3 is TGTGCCAGCAGCGCGGGCAATGAGCAGTTCTTC.